Described below is a single T cell receptor beta chain sequence and its context. What it binds is not known. Additional DNA sequences in this sample encode the identical CDR3. This record comes from a study of shared clonotypes between healthy human individuals. Study results and limitations: Researchers sampled only blood; tissue repertoires likely differ. Non-shared clonotypes had lower generation probabilities than those shared by all four donors.

Some clones are missing from TCRdb's copy, which holds only in-frame ones; the method was immunoSEQ multiplex PCR. The sample has about 2.3 million clones, 92% seen once; the top ten hold more than 0.35%. The clonotype comes from a man between 18 and 35 years old in good health. Some clones in this sample may be carry-over from other donors' samples. The sample was naive CD4+ T cells from PBMCs. The subset is: CD45RA+ positively selected.

The CDR3: CASSIAANYGYTF. The CDR3 DNA sequence: TGTGCCAGTAGTATAGCAGCTAACTATGGCTACACCTTC. J is TRBJ1-2 and V is TRBV19; D is unclear. The CDR3 runs to 13 residues. The V gene's germline CDR1 is LNHDA and CDR2 SQIVND (reference sequence). With 1 base removed from V and 0 bases from J, the gap between germline ends came to 3 bases.